Reported below is one TCR beta chain. These data originate in a study of shared clonotypes between healthy human individuals. About the study: Serving as donors were a couple of women and a few men, whose ages spanned 18 to 49. The plates for each donor numbered three CD4 naive, three CD4 memory, two CD8 naive and one CD8 memory.

Germline V gene data show CDR1 as MNHEY and CDR2 as SMNVEV (reference sequence). Trimming at V came to 1 base and at J to 7 bases, leaving 6 bases not matched to a gene. There are 17 residues in the CDR3. For every subset, genomic DNA was evenly distributed across several immunoSEQ plates. Repertoires were generated with immunoSEQ multiplex PCR, while TCRdb's copy carries only in-frame clones and drops some. Among about 730,000 clones listed, roughly 72% were seen once. The chain links TRBV27 to TRBJ2-1; 14 bases are shared with TRBD2. The material sequenced was memory CD4+ T cells sorted from blood. Noted subset: CD45RA-negative fraction. The TCR originated in a woman aged 30 to 39 in good health. This chain's CDR3 is CASSLFSGTSGRNEQFF. The CDR3 nucleotides read TGTGCCAGCAGTTTATTCTCCGGGACTAGCGGGAGAAATGAGCAGTTCTTC.